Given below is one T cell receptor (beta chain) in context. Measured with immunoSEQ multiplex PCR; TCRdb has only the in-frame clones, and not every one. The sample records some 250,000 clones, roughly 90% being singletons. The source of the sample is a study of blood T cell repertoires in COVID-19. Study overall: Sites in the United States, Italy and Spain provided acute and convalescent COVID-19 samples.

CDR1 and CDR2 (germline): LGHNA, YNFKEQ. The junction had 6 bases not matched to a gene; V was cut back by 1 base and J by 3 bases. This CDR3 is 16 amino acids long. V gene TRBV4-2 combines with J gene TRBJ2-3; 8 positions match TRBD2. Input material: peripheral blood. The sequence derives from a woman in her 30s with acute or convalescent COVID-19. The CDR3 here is CASSQGNSGTTDTQYF. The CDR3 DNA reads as TGTGCCAGCAGCCAAGGTAATAGCGGGACTACAGATACGCAGTATTTT.